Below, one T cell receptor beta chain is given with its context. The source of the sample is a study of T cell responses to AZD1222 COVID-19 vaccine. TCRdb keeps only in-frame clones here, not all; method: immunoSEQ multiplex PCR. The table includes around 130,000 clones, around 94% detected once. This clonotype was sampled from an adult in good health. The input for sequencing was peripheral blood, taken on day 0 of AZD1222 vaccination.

The CDR3 spells CASSVGTSAQTQYF. The DNA for the CDR3 is TGTGCCAGCAGCGTAGGGACTAGTGCACAGACCCAGTACTTC. The chain combines TRBV9 with TRBJ2-5; 7 bases are a match to TRBD2. The trim removed 0 bases at V and 6 bases at J, leaving 5 bases unmatched. The CDR3 extends over 14 amino acids. Germline-derived CDR1 and CDR2 are SGDLS and YYNGEE.